This entry is about one T cell receptor beta chain. Data came from immunoSEQ multiplex PCR; TCRdb stores just in-frame clones and leaves some out. The sample includes 65,000 to 70,000 clones, approximately 84% of them seen just once. This record comes from a study of blood T cell repertoires in COVID-19. Study overall: The United States, Italy and Spain provided the acute and convalescent COVID-19 samples. PBMCs, B-cell-depleted T cells, or T cells provided the cDNA or gDNA that made up the material.

The ends were cut back, 1 base at V and 5 bases at J, with 15 bases in the middle. This CDR3 has 16 amino acids. Germline V lookup: CDR1 MNHNS, CDR2 SASEGT. The chain carries TRBV6-1 and TRBJ1-5; no firm D call. The TCR originated in a woman aged 60-75 years with acute or convalescent COVID-19. The sequencing input was peripheral blood. The CDR3 protein is CASSEGGHPADQPQHF. CDR3 nucleotide sequence: TGTGCCAGCAGTGAAGGTGGTCATCCTGCGGATCAGCCCCAGCATTTT.